This T cell receptor (beta chain) was captured by sequencing in a study of blood T cell repertoires in COVID-19. The wider study: T cells, B-cell-depleted T cells, or PBMCs provided the cDNA or gDNA that served as material.

The CDR3 extends over 17 amino acids. CDR1 is SGHNT and CDR2 is YYREEE in the germline V gene (reference sequence). V dropped 0 bases and J dropped 0; count of bases not matched to a gene: 5. The repertoire was sequenced with immunoSEQ multiplex PCR; TCRdb's copy has only in-frame clones and lacks some. The sample contains over 150,000 clones, 86% of which appear only once. This clonotype was obtained from a man in his fifties with active or convalescent COVID-19. The rearrangement uses TRBV5-4 and TRBJ2-1; 8 bases agree with TRBD2. The sequenced sample consisted of peripheral blood. CDR3 in amino acids: CASSLVPSGSSYNEQFF. The CDR3 bases are TGTGCCAGCAGCTTGGTTCCGAGCGGGAGCTCCTACAATGAGCAGTTCTTC. Supplemented by reference TRBV5-4 and TRBJ2-1, the full variable domain reads ETGVTQSPTHLIKTRGQQVTLRCSSQSGHNTVSWYQQALGQGPQFIFQYYREEENGRGNFPPRFSGLQFPNYSSELNVNALELDDSALYLCASSLVPSGSSYNEQFFGPGTRLTVL.